This T cell receptor (beta chain) was captured in a study of T cells in Graves' hyperthyroidism and ophthalmopathy. Study-wide results and limits: Progression to ophthalmopathy was predicted a median of approximately seven months early.

In the case of this clonotype: Its specificity is not known.

Germline V CDR1 and CDR2: MNHGY, SAAAGT. The V end was cut by 6 bases, the J end by 6 bases, with 11 bases between. CDR3 size: 13 residues. The sample of blood was obtained at first hyperthyroidism diagnosis (before any ophthalmopathy symptoms). Amplification targeted TCR beta CDR3 regions from RNA transcripts. First-round RT-PCR with HTBI primers amplified the TCR CDR3 region. TCRdb reanalysed the multiplex PCR reads using MiXCR and keeps one entry per CDR3 protein. The sample records roughly 360,000 distinct CDR3 sequences, less than 15% being singletons. The receptor was isolated from a man younger than 45 with Graves' hyperthyroidism that later progressed to Graves' ophthalmopathy. Sequenced input: blood. This sequence joins TRBV6-8 and TRBJ2-2; maybe TRBD2 (5 bases). The DNA of the CDR3 is TGTGCCAGCAGGGCGGGTAGCCCCGGGGAGCTGTTTTTT. Residues: CASRAGSPGELFF.